These T cell receptor beta chains were read from a single sample in a study of blood T cell repertoires in COVID-19. TCRdb's copy holds only in-frame clones and misses some; the assay was immunoSEQ multiplex PCR. The table has about 340,000 clones, about nine tenths seen once. Sequenced material: peripheral blood. The receptor set was obtained from a woman in her 70s with COVID-19, enrolled during active disease. CDR3s include the opening cysteine and the closing phenylalanine or tryptophan. D genes are given only for firm matches. Expanded clones are given a class, and other clones once, few, many or no size at all.

length	size	J	V	D	DNA	CDR3
14	-	TRBJ2-3	TRBV30	-	TGTGCCTGGAGTGTCGGACTGGGAGCAGATACGCAGTATTTT	CAWSVGLGADTQYF
15	-	TRBJ2-7	TRBV6-2/TRBV6-3	TRBD1	TGTGCCAGCAGTTACGCCGGACAGGGCACCTACGAGCAGTACTTC	CASSYAGQGTYEQYF
14	-	TRBJ2-3	TRBV29-1	-	TGCAGCGCGTTTGGCAGGGTCCACACAGATACGCAGTATTTT	CSAFGRVHTDTQYF
14	-	TRBJ1-6	TRBV19	-	TGTGCCAGTAGTATAGTCCAGGGTAATTCACCCCTCCACTTT	CASSIVQGNSPLHF
13	few	TRBJ1-3	TRBV15	TRBD1	TGTGCCACCAGCAGGGACAGGATTGACACCATATATTTT	CATSRDRIDTIYF
15	once	TRBJ1-1	TRBV7-8	-	TGTGCCAGCAGCTTAGGGGCGGGGGGACACACTGAAGCTTTCTTT	CASSLGAGGHTEAFF
12	-	TRBJ1-1	TRBV7-2	-	TGTGCCAGCGAAGGAGCGAGGACTGAAGCTTTCTTT	CASEGARTEAFF
12	-	TRBJ1-1	TRBV29-1	TRBD1	TGCAGCGTTGAATTCCAGGGGGTTGGAGCTTTCTTT	CSVEFQGVGAFF
14	-	TRBJ1-1	TRBV2	TRBD1	TGTGCCAGCAGGGACAGGGGCCCGAACACTGAAGCTTTCTTT	CASRDRGPNTEAFF
13	-	TRBJ2-3	TRBV13	TRBD2	TGTGCCAGCGGCGGGGGGATGATGGATACGCAGTATTTT	CASGGGMMDTQYF
16	-	TRBJ2-1	TRBV14	-	TGTGCCAGCAGCCAAGAGTTAGCCAGGGTGAAAAATGAGCAGTTCTTC	CASSQELARVKNEQFF
15	-	TRBJ2-2	TRBV27	TRBD2	TGTGCCAGCAGCCATGGGGGGGGGTTAAGCAGGGAGCTGTTTTTT	CASSHGGGLSRELFF
14	-	TRBJ1-5	TRBV9	-	TGTGCCAGCAGCGTAAGTAGCAGCAATCAGCCCCAGCATTTT	CASSVSSSNQPQHF
15	-	TRBJ2-3	TRBV11-2	TRBD2	TGTGCCAGCAGCTTAGTACTAGCGGACACAGATACGCAGTATTTT	CASSLVLADTDTQYF
14	-	TRBJ1-2	TRBV28	-	TGTGCCAGCAGGCCCGGGACAACTAACTATGGCTACACCTTC	CASRPGTTNYGYTF
14	-	TRBJ2-3	TRBV7-9	-	TGTGCCAGCAGCTCCCGGGGGTTCGCAGATACGCAGTATTTT	CASSSRGFADTQYF
12	-	TRBJ1-1	TRBV5-1	-	TGCGCCAGCAGCCTCCAGGACACTGAAGCTTTCTTT	CASSLQDTEAFF